The 17 T cell receptor beta chains given below trace back to one sample, sequenced in a study of PD-1 blockade in mismatch repair-deficient tumors. Assay: immunoSEQ multiplex PCR; the TCRdb copy retains only in-frame clones and omits some. Of about 34,000 clones detected, 80% appear once; the ten largest clones hold 3% to 4%. The specimen was PBMCs, collected approximately 6 weeks after starting pembrolizumab. These TCRs come from an adult with mismatch repair-deficient cancer.

This clone occurred a few times. This chain joins TRBV7-8 and TRBJ2-7, with 7 bases lining up with TRBD2. Germline-derived CDR1 and CDR2 are SGHVS and FQNEAQ. The CDR3 length is 14 residues. With V trimmed by 7 bases and J by 0 bases, 6 bases remained unmatched. The CDR3 nucleotides read TGTGCCAGCACCCGGGGGGAAAGCTCCTACGAGCAGTACTTC. The encoded protein is CASTRGESSYEQYF.

The chain carries TRBV7-9 and TRBJ2-3, with TRBD2 identical over 12 bases. This CDR3 is 15 amino acids long. The trim removed 6 bases at V and 6 bases at J, leaving 7 bases unmatched. From germline, CDR1 is SEHNR and CDR2 FQNEAQ (reference sequence). CDR3 DNA sequence: TGTGCCAGCAGGTGGACTAGCGGGAACGTTGATACGCAGTATTTT. This codes for CASRWTSGNVDTQYF.

The chain employs TRBV11-2 and TRBJ2-1; 10 bases are shared with TRBD2. Germline V gene sequence: CDR1 SGHAT, CDR2 FQNNGV. The CDR3 has 15 residues. The V segment lost 3 bases and the J segment 12 bases; nucleotides outside the gene matches: 11. In nucleotides, the CDR3 is TGTGCCAGCAGCTTTCGTGTAGCGGGGGGACCGTGGCAGTTCTTC. Protein sequence: CASSFRVAGGPWQFF.

This rearrangement joins TRBV18 to TRBJ2-5, with a weak D call TRBD1 (6 bases). Germline CDR1 reads KGHSH; CDR2 reads LQKENI. Trimming took 3 bases from V and 2 from J, leaving 7 bases between them. The CDR3 extends over 13 amino acids. The CDR3 region has the DNA TGTGCCAGCTCACCCAGGGGTCAAGAGACCCAGTACTTC. Amino acids: CASSPRGQETQYF. Supplemented by reference TRBV18 and TRBJ2-5, the full variable domain reads NAGVMQNPRHLVRRRGQEARLRCSPMKGHSHVYWYRQLPEEGLKFMVYLQKENIIDESGMPKERFSAEFPKEGPSILRIQQVVRGDSAAYFCASSPRGQETQYFGPGTRLLVL.

This clone has just one count. The gene calls are TRBV6-6 and TRBJ2-3, with D possibly being TRBD2 (6 bases). The CDR3 spans 14 residues. Trimming left V 2 bases short and J 2 bases short, with 8 bases between. The germline V gene encodes CDR1 MNHNY and CDR2 SVGAGI (reference sequence). The CDR3 loop is CASSYGEATDTQYF. Here the CDR3 DNA reads TGTGCCAGCAGTTACGGGGAGGCCACAGATACGCAGTATTTT.

This clone was counted a few times. The gene calls are TRBV30 and TRBJ1-6; perhaps TRBD1 as D (5 bases). CDR3 length equals 14 residues. Trimming shortened V by 0 bases and J by 6 bases, and 9 bases separated the two germline ends. Per germline, CDR1 GTSNPN and CDR2 SVGIG (reference sequence). CDR3 DNA: TGTGCCTGGAGTGTCGGGGGGACTAATTCACCCCTCCACTTT. Translated: CAWSVGGTNSPLHF.

The chain employs TRBV6-5 and TRBJ2-2, with 10 positions matching TRBD2. In germline, CDR1 is MNHEY, CDR2 SVGAGI. Germline trimming cut 2 bases from V and 7 bases from J; bases unmatched to any gene: 7. This CDR3 comprises 16 residues. In DNA form, the CDR3 reads TGTGCCAGCAGTTACCGGCCTAGCGGGAGCGTCGGGGAGCTGTTTTTT. Its protein is CASSYRPSGSVGELFF.

This clone has just one count. The chain uses TRBV4-2 and TRBJ1-2, with 7 bases that match TRBD1. The CDR3 spans 15 residues. The J segment lost 1 base and the V segment lost 1 base, leaving 3 bases of the junction unmatched. The V gene's germline CDR1 is LGHNA and CDR2 YNFKEQ. DNA for the CDR3: TGTGCCAGCAGCCAAGCACAGGGGCGTAACTATGGCTACACCTTC. Amino acid sequence: CASSQAQGRNYGYTF.

In DNA form, the CDR3 reads TGTGCCAGCTCACCATTTCTAGCGGGGGACAATGAGCAGTTCTTC. Translation: CASSPFLAGDNEQFF. The rearrangement joins TRBV18 to TRBJ2-1; 10 bases align to TRBD2. Trimming removed 2 bases from V and 5 bases from J; junction bases left unmatched: 3. This CDR3 is 15 amino acids long. Germline CDR1 is KGHSH and CDR2 is LQKENI.

This clone was observed a handful of times. The chain has TRBV6-1 and TRBJ1-3, with D possibly TRBD1 on 5 matching bases. This CDR3 region has 15 residues. Looked up from germline, CDR1 is MNHNS and CDR2 is SASEGT. V lost 1 base, J lost 2 bases, and 9 bases lay in between. DNA for the CDR3: TGTGCCAGCAGTGAAGTTCCAGGGACTGGAAACACCATATATTTT. Translation: CASSEVPGTGNTIYF.

V is TRBV6-1 and J is TRBJ1-2; 7 bases line up with TRBD1. The length of the CDR3 is 15 residues. V dropped 2 bases and J dropped 1; count of bases not matched to a gene: 4. CDR1 MNHNS and CDR2 SASEGT come from the germline V gene. CDR3 nucleotides: TGTGCCAGCAGTGAATTGGCAGGGGGTAACTATGGCTACACCTTC. The encoded protein is CASSELAGGNYGYTF.

CDR3 nucleotide sequence: TGTGCCAGTAGTAACTCCGGGACAACTAACTATGGCTACACCTTC. It specifies CASSNSGTTNYGYTF. V gene TRBV19 combines with J gene TRBJ1-2; possibly TRBD1 for D (6 bases). The V gene's germline CDR1 is LNHDA and CDR2 SQIVND (reference sequence). Trimming took off 4 bases at V and 0 bases at J, with 12 bases between the two ends. The CDR3 length is 15 residues.

The CDR3 spells CASSQNARGRGGEQFF. CDR3 nucleotide sequence: TGTGCCAGCAGCCAGAACGCCAGGGGGCGCGGAGGTGAGCAGTTCTTC. J is TRBJ2-1 and V is TRBV7-3; 8 nucleotides line up with TRBD1. The CDR3 consists of 16 residues. Trimming removed 5 bases from V and 9 bases from J; junction bases left unmatched: 15. The germline gives CDR1 SGHTA, CDR2 FQGTGA.

This chain links TRBV2 with TRBJ1-5; possible D gene TRBD1, 5 bases. The ends were cut back, 5 bases at V and 0 bases at J, with 11 bases in the middle. The germline gives CDR1 SNHLY, CDR2 FYNNEI. CDR3 length: 15 residues. CDR3 DNA sequence: TGTGCCAGCAGTTCGGGGGGTTATAGCAATCAGCCCCAGCATTTT. Its translation: CASSSGGYSNQPQHF.

The rearrangement links TRBV11-2 to TRBJ1-3; possible D gene TRBD1, 6 bases. V was cut by 5 bases and J by 12 bases, with 14 bases left in between. The CDR3 runs to 12 residues. Per germline, CDR1 SGHAT and CDR2 FQNNGV. The DNA of the CDR3 is TGTGCCAGCAGCCCTGGGACACGGAGCATATATTTT. Its translation: CASSPGTRSIYF.

This clone is medium-sized within its sample. The chain employs TRBV5-1 and TRBJ2-7; TRBD1 matches at 9 bases. This CDR3 is built from 15 residues. V dropped 2 bases and J dropped 5; count of bases not matched to a gene: 8. Germline V CDR1 and CDR2: SGHRS, YFSETQ. CDR3 bases: TGCGCCAGCAGCTTCCGGGACAGGGTAGTCGACGAGCAGTACTTC. This gives the protein CASSFRDRVVDEQYF.

This clone was seen a handful of times. The chain links TRBV9 to TRBJ2-7; the D is unclear. V lost 4 bases and J lost 0, with 11 bases in between. The CDR3 is 14 amino acids. Germline loops: CDR1 SGDLS, CDR2 YYNGEE. As DNA, the CDR3 is TGTGCCAGCAGCCGCGAGGTGAACTCCTACGAGCAGTACTTC. This translates into CASSREVNSYEQYF. The whole variable domain, filled in from reference TRBV9 and TRBJ2-7, reads DSGVTQTPKHLITATGQRVTLRCSPRSGDLSVYWYQQSLDQGLQFLIQYYNGEERAKGNILERFSAQQFPDLHSELNLSSLELGDSALYFCASSREVNSYEQYFGPGTRLTVT.